The 12 T cell receptor beta chains listed next were all sequenced from one sample in a study of shared clonotypes between healthy human individuals. The protocol was immunoSEQ multiplex PCR, while the TCRdb copy is restricted to in-frame clones and leaves out a portion. The table records a few hundred thousand clones, approximately 97% of them present only once. The sample was naive CD4+ T cells sorted from blood. Subset specified: CD45RA+ positively selected. These receptors were taken from a woman aged 25 to 45 in good health.

The rearrangement uses TRBV7-6 and TRBJ1-5, with D unresolved. Trimming removed 2 bases from V and 0 bases from J, with 23 bases in between. Germline V lookup: CDR1 SGHVS, CDR2 FNYEAQ. The CDR3 runs to 20 residues. The CDR3 is CASSLPAERTGDYSNQPQHF. In nucleotides, the CDR3 is TGTGCCAGCAGCTTACCGGCAGAAAGGACCGGCGATTATAGCAATCAGCCCCAGCATTTT.

The CDR3, as DNA: TGTGCCAGCAGTATGGACACGGACTATGGCTACACCTTC. It codes for CASSMDTDYGYTF. The chain uses TRBV28 and TRBJ1-2; D possibly corresponds to TRBD1 (5 bases). The V end was cut by 5 bases, the J end by 3 bases, with 10 bases between. Looked up from germline, CDR1 is MDHEN and CDR2 is SYDVKM. This CDR3 contains 13 residues.

V and J are TRBV2 and TRBJ1-3; no clear D. This CDR3 is 11 amino acids long. Trimming removed 6 bases at V and 7 bases at J, with 7 bases between. CDR1 SNHLY and CDR2 FYNNEI come from the germline V gene. CDR3 coding DNA: TGTGCCAGCAGCACCGTTAACACCATATATTTT. This encodes CASSTVNTIYF.

J is TRBJ2-5 and V is TRBV27; 7 nucleotides match TRBD2. This CDR3 contains 14 residues. Germline trimming cut 7 bases from V and 9 bases from J; bases unmatched to any gene: 14. The V gene's germline CDR1 is MNHEY and CDR2 SMNVEV (reference sequence). The CDR3 is CASTVTGGSGAQYF. DNA of the CDR3: TGTGCCAGCACCGTTACAGGCGGGAGCGGGGCCCAGTACTTC.

The J gene is TRBJ2-5, the V gene TRBV29-1; 7 bases line up with TRBD2. J was trimmed by 2 bases and V by 7 bases; bases with no gene match: 4. Looked up from germline, CDR1 is SQVTM and CDR2 is ANQGSEA. The CDR3 sequence is 12 residues long. CDR3 protein: CSGTSSQETQYF. CDR3 DNA sequence: TGCAGCGGGACTAGTAGTCAAGAGACCCAGTACTTC.

The gene calls are TRBV5-8 and TRBJ1-2, with 9 bases matching TRBD1. V dropped 3 bases and J dropped 8; count of bases not matched to a gene: 14. CDR1 SGHTS and CDR2 YDEGEE come from the germline V gene. The CDR3 is 16 amino acids. The CDR3 loop is CASSYARDRVLEGYTF. The CDR3 DNA follows: TGTGCCAGCAGCTACGCCCGGGACAGGGTTTTGGAGGGCTACACCTTC. Complete variable domain (other parts from reference TRBV5-8 and TRBJ1-2): EAGVTQSPTHLIKTRGQQATLRCSPISGHTSVYWYQQALGLGLQFLLWYDEGEERNRGNFPPRFSGRQFPNYSSELNVNALELEDSALYLCASSYARDRVLEGYTFGSGTRLTVV.

The V and J genes are TRBV2 and TRBJ1-5, with TRBD1 matching over 7 bases. The CDR3 covers 14 residues. The trim removed 5 bases at V and 3 bases at J, leaving 4 bases unmatched. Per the germline V gene, CDR1 is SNHLY and CDR2 is FYNNEI. CDR3 amino acids: CASSPQGVNQPQHF. In nucleotides, the CDR3 is TGTGCCAGCAGTCCCCAGGGGGTCAATCAGCCCCAGCATTTT.

The J gene is TRBJ2-5, the V gene TRBV30, with TRBD2 matching 13 bases. The J call may be in error: the DNA end matches TRBJ2-7 better. Germline CDR1 GTSNPN, CDR2 SVGIG (reference sequence). There are 12 residues in the CDR3. In nucleotides, the CDR3 is TGTGCCCGGACTAGCGGGAGAAACGAGCAGTACTTC. As protein: CARTSGRNEQYF.

The chain links TRBV19 to TRBJ1-2, with D tentatively TRBD1 (5 bases). The CDR3 extends over 12 amino acids. Per germline, CDR1 LNHDA and CDR2 SQIVND (reference sequence). V gave up 6 bases and J gave up 8 bases, with 13 bases separating them. CDR3 bases: TGTGCCAGTAGAGACTCCGGGACCGGCTACACCTTC. It specifies CASRDSGTGYTF.

The genes are TRBV4-1 and TRBJ1-1; weak D call: TRBD1 (6 bases). Trimming shortened V by 2 bases and J by 6 bases, and 13 bases separated the two germline ends. CDR3 length equals 14 residues. Germline CDR1 and CDR2: MGHRA and YSYEKL. CDR3 sequence (DNA): TGCGCCAGCAGCCAACCGACAGGAACCCCTGAAGCTTTCTTT. This encodes CASSQPTGTPEAFF.

The chain is built from TRBV20-1 and TRBJ1-1; D is unclear. V was trimmed by 6 bases and J by 1 base, leaving 3 bases between them. The CDR3 sequence is 10 residues long. The V gene's germline CDR1 is DFQATT and CDR2 SNEGSKA (reference sequence). The CDR3 nucleotides are TGCAGTGCCTCGAACACTGAAGCTTTCTTT. Translation: CSASNTEAFF.

The V and J genes are TRBV5-6 and TRBJ2-5; TRBD2 aligns across 8 bases. CDR1 and CDR2 from the germline V gene are SGHDT and YYEEEE. This CDR3 is built from 15 residues. V lost 2 bases and J lost 3; bases outside the gene matches: 6. CDR3 DNA: TGTGCCAGCAGCTTACTAGCGGCCGGAGAAGAGACCCAGTACTTC. Translated, it gives CASSLLAAGEETQYF.